One and the same sample provided the 26 T cell receptor beta chains below, sequenced in a study of identical twins. TCRdb analysed the 5' RACE reads with MiXCR anew, one entry per CDR3 protein. In the table there are a few hundred thousand distinct CDR3 sequences, more than 9% of which are singletons. The same data also went into a second study, on yellow fever vaccine responses in identical twins.

Material for sequencing was PBMCs. The receptors come from a woman aged 18-29 years in good health.

This clonotype was observed at least ten times. The chain couples TRBV29-1 to TRBJ2-7; TRBD1 is a possible D gene (5 bases). The V gene lost 6 bases and the J gene lost 6 bases, with 15 bases spanning the gap. Per germline, CDR1 SQVTM and CDR2 ANQGSEA. The length of the CDR3 is 12 residues. The CDR3 sequence: CSVERGGREQYF. The CDR3 DNA sequence: TGCAGCGTAGAAAGGGGTGGACGCGAGCAGTACTTC.

Many counts were recorded for this clonotype. The rearrangement links TRBV6-2 or TRBV6-3 to TRBJ2-3; D not certain. The length of the CDR3 is 13 residues. The germline V gene has CDR1 MNHEY and CDR2 SVGEGT. V lost 7 bases to trimming and J lost 1 base, with 9 bases between them. In nucleotides, the CDR3 is TGTGCCAGCACCGATGGAGGCACAGATACGCAGTATTTT. This sequence encodes CASTDGGTDTQYF.

This clonotype showed up just a few times. The CDR3 is CASSKGASYNEQFF. The CDR3 bases are TGTGCCAGCTCAAAAGGTGCTTCCTACAATGAGCAGTTCTTC. The chain uses TRBV7-3 and TRBJ2-1, with D hard to call. CDR3 length: 14 amino acids. V gave up 8 bases and J gave up 1 base, with 12 bases separating them. Germline V CDR1 and CDR2: SGHTA, FQGTGA.

This chain links TRBV18 with TRBJ2-3; D unclear. Per germline, CDR1 KGHSH and CDR2 LQKENI. V shed 6 bases and J shed 3 bases, with 13 bases lying between them. The CDR3 runs 14 residues. The CDR3 bases are TGTGCCAGCTCCTCTACGGGTACGACAGATACGCAGTATTTT. This encodes CASSSTGTTDTQYF.

There are a few counts of this clonotype. As DNA, the CDR3 is TGTGCCAGCAGTAGGGACTATGAGCAGTTCTTC. It yields the protein CASSRDYEQFF. V is TRBV6-2 or TRBV6-3 and J is TRBJ2-1; TRBD2 is a possible D gene (6 bases). Trimming pared 5 bases from V and 8 bases from J, leaving 7 bases between. The V gene's germline CDR1 is MNHEY and CDR2 SVGEGT. The CDR3 loop spans 11 amino acids.

The chain recombines TRBV2 with TRBJ2-1; D uncertain. CDR1 is SNHLY and CDR2 is FYNNEI in the germline V gene. The CDR3 totals 12 residues. V lost 4 bases and J 6 bases, leaving 7 bases between the germline ends. The CDR3 DNA reads as TGTGCCAGCAGTGTCTCAGTCAATGAGCAGTTCTTC. This codes for CASSVSVNEQFF.

In this sample, this clonotype turned up a few times. V usage is TRBV6-1 and J usage is TRBJ1-1; D possibly corresponds to TRBD1 (5 bases). Looked up from germline, CDR1 is MNHNS and CDR2 is SASEGT. Trimming took 7 bases from V and 3 from J, leaving 15 bases between them. The CDR3 contains 14 residues. In DNA, the CDR3 is TGTGCCAGCATTTGGTCCTGGGGGGACACTGAAGCTTTCTTT. Its translation: CASIWSWGDTEAFF.

V gene TRBV18 combines with J gene TRBJ2-1, with D unresolved. This CDR3 has 8 residues. Per the germline V gene, CDR1 is KGHSH and CDR2 is LQKENI. This CDR3 is CTGILAFF. Written as DNA, the CDR3 is TGTACCGGCATTTTGGCGTTCTTC.

This clonotype was detected only a few times. The rearrangement uses TRBV4-3 and TRBJ2-1, with 7 bases that match TRBD1. V was pared by 4 bases and J by 5 bases, with 5 bases of the junction left unmatched. This CDR3 has 14 residues. CDR1 LGHNA and CDR2 YSLEER come from the germline V gene. The CDR3, as DNA: TGCGCCAGCAGCCGTATCGGGACAGACAATGAGCAGTTCTTC. Amino acid sequence: CASSRIGTDNEQFF.

The chain links TRBV5-6 to TRBJ2-1; no clear D gene. CDR3 size: 15 residues. V was pared by 0 bases and J by 2 bases, with 9 bases between. Germline CDR1 reads SGHDT; CDR2 reads YYEEEE. The DNA of the CDR3 is TGTGCCAGCAGCTTGGTGGGCCCGGCCTACAATGAGCAGTTCTTC. Encoded protein: CASSLVGPAYNEQFF.

This clonotype has ten or more counts. J is TRBJ1-2 and V is TRBV28, with D perhaps TRBD1 (6 bases). The CDR3 length is 16 residues. Trimming cost V 8 bases and J 5 bases, with 24 bases left between them. Germline CDR1 is MDHEN and CDR2 is SYDVKM. The CDR3, as DNA: TGTGCCAGCGGGGGAGGGGGGCTGGACAAGTTATATGGCTACACCTTC. This gives the protein CASGGGGLDKLYGYTF.

This chain connects TRBV11-2 to TRBJ2-7; 11 bases line up with TRBD2. With 0 bases clipped from V and 2 bases from J, the junction kept 3 bases outside the gene matches. The CDR3 totals 16 residues. CDR1 is SGHAT, CDR2 FQNNGV, per germline. In DNA form, the CDR3 reads TGTGCCAGCAGCTTAGAGTTTAGCGGGGGGGCCTACGAGCAGTACTTC. Protein product: CASSLEFSGGAYEQYF.

There are a few counts of this clonotype. V is TRBV28 and J is TRBJ2-5; tentatively, D is TRBD1 (6 bases). The germline gives CDR1 MDHEN, CDR2 SYDVKM. The CDR3 covers 14 residues. V was cut by 6 bases and J by 4 bases, with 15 bases left in between. The CDR3, as DNA: TGTGCCAGCAGCCTCCCGACAGGCCCAGAGACCCAGTACTTC. This codes for CASSLPTGPETQYF.

The chain uses TRBV7-9 and TRBJ2-7; 7 bases fit TRBD2. The CDR3 contains 14 residues. Germline CDR1 is SEHNR and CDR2 is FQNEAQ (reference sequence). V was clipped by 7 bases and J by 1 base; unmatched bases: 7. CDR3 sequence (DNA): TGTGCCAGCAAGATCGGCGGGGGTTCCTACGAGCAGTACTTC. It translates to CASKIGGGSYEQYF.

This clonotype was counted ten times or more. The chain recombines TRBV6-2 or TRBV6-3 with TRBJ2-1, with TRBD2 matching over 11 bases. CDR1 and CDR2 from the germline V gene are MNHEY and SVGEGT. V was clipped by 5 bases and J by 5 bases; unmatched bases: 2. CDR3 size: 14 residues. Written as DNA, the CDR3 is TGTGCCAGCAGTACTAGCGGGAGCAACAATGAGCAGTTCTTC. It is translated as CASSTSGSNNEQFF.

This clonotype showed up just a few times. The chain employs TRBV2 and TRBJ1-1, with 9 bases lining up with TRBD1. Trimming removed 6 bases from V and 1 base from J; junction bases left unmatched: 3. CDR1 is SNHLY, CDR2 FYNNEI, per germline. This CDR3 spans 14 amino acids. The CDR3 spells CASRQGARNTEAFF. The CDR3 DNA follows: TGTGCCAGCAGACAGGGGGCCCGGAACACTGAAGCTTTCTTT.

This rearrangement joins TRBV20-1 to TRBJ2-5, with 9 bases matching TRBD2. This CDR3 has 16 amino acids. Germline assignment: CDR1 DFQATT and CDR2 SNEGSKA (reference sequence). Germline trimming cut 3 bases from V and 3 bases from J; bases unmatched to any gene: 11. The CDR3: CSASRASGDREETQYF. For the CDR3, the DNA is TGCAGTGCTAGTCGGGCTAGCGGGGATCGGGAAGAGACCCAGTACTTC.

This clonotype was recorded a few times. The chain has TRBV28 and TRBJ2-5; 7 positions match TRBD1. This CDR3 spans 16 amino acids. CDR1 and CDR2 from the germline V gene are MDHEN and SYDVKM. The ends lost 5 bases at V and 13 bases at J; junction bases unmatched: 22. Written as DNA, the CDR3 is TGTGCCAGCAGTCCTGACCCGCGACAGGGTAGGGGAATTCGGTACTTC. It is translated as CASSPDPRQGRGIRYF.

This clonotype was seen a few times. The rearrangement joins TRBV24-1 to TRBJ2-7; no reliable D call. Trimming took 3 bases from V and 2 from J, leaving 13 bases between them. The length of the CDR3 is 15 residues. Germline CDR1 reads KGHDR; CDR2 reads SFDVKD. The DNA for the CDR3 is TGTGCCACCAGTGATCCGTATAGCAGTCCCTACGAGCAGTACTTC. This codes for CATSDPYSSPYEQYF.

The genes are TRBV12-3 or TRBV12-4 and TRBJ1-1; D is unclear. With 2 bases removed from V and 1 base from J, the gap between germline ends came to 8 bases. The CDR3 has 14 residues. CDR3 bases: TGTGCCAGCAGTTTAAGCAGCCGGAACACTGAAGCTTTCTTT. This encodes CASSLSSRNTEAFF.

This clonotype has more than one count but fewer than ten. V is TRBV7-8 and J is TRBJ2-6, with D possibly TRBD1 on 6 matching bases. CDR1 SGHVS and CDR2 FQNEAQ come from the germline V gene. This CDR3 comprises 17 residues. Trimming pared 6 bases from V and 1 base from J, leaving 16 bases between. The CDR3, as DNA: TGTGCCAGCAGGGGAGCGGACAGCACGTCTGGGGCCAACGTCCTGACTTTC. As protein: CASRGADSTSGANVLTF.

The rearrangement joins TRBV2 to TRBJ2-1; no definite D call. Germline CDR1 SNHLY, CDR2 FYNNEI. This CDR3 has 15 amino acids. V lost 2 bases and J lost 4, with 12 bases in between. This CDR3 is CASSEYTELYNEQFF. Here the CDR3 DNA reads TGTGCCAGCAGTGAATATACAGAGCTTTACAATGAGCAGTTCTTC.

The chain joins TRBV12-3 or TRBV12-4 to TRBJ2-1; TRBD2 matches at 14 bases. The CDR3 is 18 residues long. Trimming at V came to 5 bases and at J to 0 bases, leaving 6 bases not matched to a gene. CDR3: CASSKGLAGESSYNEQFF. CDR3 coding DNA: TGTGCCAGCAGTAAGGGACTAGCGGGGGAAAGCTCCTACAATGAGCAGTTCTTC.

This clonotype turned up a few times. This rearrangement joins TRBV28 to TRBJ2-5; D call uncertain. The CDR3 covers 13 residues. The germline CDR1 and CDR2 sequences are MDHEN and SYDVKM. The V gene lost 7 bases and the J gene lost 14 bases, with 23 bases spanning the gap. The CDR3 DNA follows: TGTGCCAGCACGGGTGAAAAGGTCCCTATTCCTTACTTC. It codes for CASTGEKVPIPYF.

This clonotype showed up just a few times. The V gene is TRBV5-5, the J gene TRBJ1-1; D unresolved. Germline-derived CDR1 and CDR2 are SGHKS and YYEKEE (reference sequence). The CDR3 contains 12 residues. Trimming removed 2 bases from V and 6 bases from J, with 8 bases in between. CDR3 residues: CASSFGVAEAFF. CDR3 nucleotide sequence: TGTGCCAGCAGCTTCGGGGTAGCTGAAGCTTTCTTT.

This rearrangement joins TRBV7-2 to TRBJ2-7, with a tentative D call TRBD1 (5 bases). Germline CDR1 and CDR2: SGHTA and FQGNSA. The CDR3 extends over 15 amino acids. Trimming shortened V by 1 base and J by 3 bases, and 13 bases separated the two germline ends. CDR3 sequence reads: CASSLVQQANYEQYF. The CDR3 DNA follows: TGTGCCAGCAGCTTAGTTCAACAGGCCAACTACGAGCAGTACTTC.